This TCR beta chain comes out of a study of spatial heterogeneity in lung cancer. Overall study results and limits: TCRs found ubiquitously expanded in tumor appeared in blood more at resection than at follow-up.

Specified time point: sample taken at primary tumor resection. The donors, more than 55 patients with untreated early-stage non-small cell lung cancer, provided the samples. TCR cDNA molecules were tagged individually, and each one carried a unique molecular identifier. TCRdb re-derived calls from the 5' RACE reads in MiXCR, one entry per CDR3 protein. The repertoire holds just over 75,000 distinct CDR3 sequences, under 8.5% seen once, with under 8% in the top ten. The CDR3 is 15 residues long. V gave up 2 bases and J gave up 2 bases, with 9 bases separating them. CDR1 and CDR2 from the germline V gene are SEHNR and FQNEAQ (reference sequence). This clonotype was counted only a few times. Its antigen remains unknown.

The sequence was collected from a male donor with early-stage non-small cell lung cancer. This specimen consisted of PBMCs, obtained at surgery. This chain uses TRBV7-9 with TRBJ1-4, with D uncertain. CDR3 sequence reads: CASSLSRVTNEKLFF. CDR3 bases: TGTGCCAGCAGCTTATCAAGGGTTACTAATGAAAAACTGTTTTTT.